These 32 T cell receptor beta chains were all obtained from the same sample, sequenced in a study of PD-L1 blockade in urothelial cancer. Time point indicated: peripheral blood 6 weeks after treatment start. TCRdb's table, derived via immunoSEQ multiplex PCR, lists solely in-frame clones and lacks some. The sample comprises 15,000 to 20,000 clones, around 81% of which are singletons, and 1.5% to 2% rests with the top ten. The specimen comprised PBMCs, sampled around atezolizumab (anti-PD-L1) treatment. The receptors were gathered from a man aged 50 or older with urothelial cancer.

This clone was found a few times. V is TRBV4-1 and J is TRBJ2-1, with 11 positions matching TRBD2. Looked up from germline, CDR1 is MGHRA and CDR2 is YSYEKL. This CDR3 spans 15 amino acids. V lost 4 bases to trimming and J lost 2 bases; unmatched junction nucleotides: 1. CDR3 nucleotide sequence: TGCGCCAGCAGCCCGACTAGCGGGGCCTACAATGAGCAGTTCTTC. Amino acid sequence: CASSPTSGAYNEQFF.

The CDR3 bases are TGTGCCAGCAGCTTGGGGGCAGGACTATCACCCCTCCACTTT. This translates into CASSLGAGLSPLHF. The chain employs TRBV5-5 and TRBJ1-6; D is uncertain. The CDR3 contains 14 residues. CDR1 is SGHKS, CDR2 YYEKEE, per germline (reference sequence). V lost 0 bases and J lost 10, with 11 bases in between.

The chain links TRBV5-1 to TRBJ2-2; no clear D gene. Germline V lookup: CDR1 SGHRS, CDR2 YFSETQ. The CDR3 consists of 16 residues. Trimming removed 0 bases from V and 1 base from J, with 10 bases in between. CDR3 protein: CASSLGDTRNTGELFF. The CDR3 DNA reads as TGCGCCAGCAGCTTGGGAGACACCCGGAACACCGGGGAGCTGTTTTTT.

This chain uses TRBV5-5 with TRBJ2-6, with D uncertain. The ends were cut back, 1 base at V and 0 bases at J, with 5 bases in the middle. Germline values: CDR1 SGHKS, CDR2 YYEKEE (reference sequence). This CDR3 contains 15 residues. CDR3 in DNA: TGTGCCAGCAGCTTGTCCGGCTCTGGGGCCAACGTCCTGACTTTC. This translates into CASSLSGSGANVLTF. The full variable domain, its missing parts supplied by reference TRBV5-5 and TRBJ2-6, is DAGVTQSPTHLIKTRGQQVTLRCSPISGHKSVSWYQQVLGQGPQFIFQYYEKEERGRGNFPDRFSARQFPNYSSELNVNALLLGDSALYLCASSLSGSGANVLTFGAGSRLTVL.

This clone has a handful of counts. The chain carries TRBV7-9 and TRBJ2-3; maybe TRBD2 (6 bases). Germline CDR1 is SEHNR and CDR2 is FQNEAQ (reference sequence). With 9 bases removed from V and 3 bases from J, the gap between germline ends came to 16 bases. The CDR3 totals 14 residues. CDR3 in DNA: TGTGCCAGTGGACGGGAGTTGAAGACAGATACGCAGTATTTT. This translates into CASGRELKTDTQYF.

This clone showed up just a few times. The chain uses TRBV2 and TRBJ2-1; 7 bases are shared with TRBD2. The length of the CDR3 is 14 residues. Per the germline V gene, CDR1 is SNHLY and CDR2 is FYNNEI. The V and J ends lost 6 bases and 1 base, in that order; junction bases with no gene match: 3. The CDR3 is CASRPRGSYNEQFF. CDR3 bases: TGTGCCAGCAGGCCGCGGGGGTCCTACAATGAGCAGTTCTTC.

V and J are TRBV7-9 and TRBJ2-1; no clear D gene. Trimming left V 8 bases short and J 8 bases short, with 16 bases between. CDR3 length: 13 amino acids. CDR1 and CDR2 (germline): SEHNR, FQNEAQ (reference sequence). The CDR3 DNA reads as TGTGCCAGCGTGAGACTCCCTTCGGATGAGCAGTTCTTC. This encodes CASVRLPSDEQFF.

This clone was counted only a few times. The chain has TRBV30 and TRBJ1-5; unclear D gene. Germline V gene data show CDR1 as GTSNPN and CDR2 as SVGIG (reference sequence). The CDR3 contains 13 residues. V lost 1 base, J lost 8 bases, and 12 bases lay in between. CDR3: CAWSGGLGEPQHF. The CDR3 region has the DNA TGTGCCTGGAGTGGTGGGTTGGGCGAGCCCCAGCATTTT.

The rearrangement joins TRBV2 to TRBJ2-2, with a weak D call TRBD2 (6 bases). The CDR3 sequence is 15 residues long. The germline gives CDR1 SNHLY, CDR2 FYNNEI. V shed 9 bases and J shed 5 bases, with 19 bases lying between them. This CDR3 reads CASTRGWVGTGELFF. The CDR3 coding sequence is TGTGCCAGTACCCGGGGGTGGGTAGGAACCGGGGAGCTGTTTTTT.

The chain links TRBV11-3 to TRBJ1-6; 7 nucleotides match TRBD1. J gave up 7 bases and V 2 bases, and 17 bases lay outside the gene matches. The CDR3 extends over 19 amino acids. Looked up from germline, CDR1 is SGHNT and CDR2 is YENEEA. CDR3 sequence: CASSLPTGEVSPLNSPLHF. The DNA of the CDR3 is TGTGCCAGCAGCTTACCCACAGGGGAAGTATCTCCCCTGAATTCACCCCTCCACTTT.

The genes are TRBV10-1 and TRBJ2-7, with unresolved D. There are 13 residues in the CDR3. Per germline, CDR1 WNHNN and CDR2 SYGVQD (reference sequence). The germline V and J ends were trimmed by 2 bases and 6 bases, with 11 bases remaining between them. CDR3 nucleotide sequence: TGCGCCAGCAGTGAGAGCCAGCGACCCGAGCAGTACTTC. Amino acids: CASSESQRPEQYF.

The chain combines TRBV11-2 with TRBJ2-7, with 9 bases that match TRBD2. The CDR3 has 15 residues. V gave up 5 bases and J gave up 3 bases; unmatched junction bases: 8. Germline V gene data show CDR1 as SGHAT and CDR2 as FQNNGV. The CDR3 coding sequence is TGTGCCAGCAGCGTTGGGGCGGGAGGGGGCTACGAGCAGTACTTC. Protein: CASSVGAGGGYEQYF.

This clone has just one count. The rearrangement joins TRBV6-5 to TRBJ2-7, with 7 bases identical to TRBD1. This CDR3 region has 14 residues. Germline assignment: CDR1 MNHEY and CDR2 SVGAGI. With V trimmed by 4 bases and J by 6 bases, 9 bases remained unmatched. The CDR3 DNA sequence: TGTGCCAGCAGTTGGGACAGCTATACTGTCGAGCAGTACTTC. The encoded protein is CASSWDSYTVEQYF.

V and J are TRBV19 and TRBJ2-2; no clear D. The CDR3 contains 15 residues. The V end lost 5 bases, the J end lost 2 bases, and 12 bases lay between the germline ends. In germline, CDR1 is LNHDA, CDR2 SQIVND (reference sequence). CDR3 sequence: CASSWSQTNTGELFF. The CDR3 nucleotides read TGTGCCAGTAGTTGGTCCCAGACAAACACCGGGGAGCTGTTTTTT. The full variable domain, its missing parts supplied by reference TRBV19 and TRBJ2-2, is DGGITQSPKYLFRKEGQNVTLSCEQNLNHDAMYWYRQDPGQGLRLIYYSQIVNDFQKGDIAEGYSVSREKKESFPLTVTSAQKNPTAFYLCASSWSQTNTGELFFGEGSRLTVL.

The chain couples TRBV11-2 to TRBJ2-5; 10 positions agree with TRBD1. Trimming removed 1 base from V and 4 bases from J; junction bases left unmatched: 6. The CDR3 loop spans 16 amino acids. CDR1 and CDR2 (germline): SGHAT, FQNNGV. The CDR3: CASSLGRQGAGETQYF. CDR3 sequence (DNA): TGTGCCAGCAGCTTAGGGAGACAGGGGGCTGGAGAGACCCAGTACTTC.

The V gene is TRBV19, the J gene TRBJ1-5; D possibly corresponds to TRBD1 (6 bases). The length of the CDR3 is 14 residues. CDR1 and CDR2 (germline): LNHDA, SQIVND (reference sequence). V gave up 4 bases and J gave up 7 bases, with 14 bases separating them. DNA of the CDR3: TGTGCCAGTAGTACAGAGGGGGGAGGACAGCCCCAGCATTTT. Residues: CASSTEGGGQPQHF. The variable domain in full, completed from reference TRBV19 and TRBJ1-5, reads DGGITQSPKYLFRKEGQNVTLSCEQNLNHDAMYWYRQDPGQGLRLIYYSQIVNDFQKGDIAEGYSVSREKKESFPLTVTSAQKNPTAFYLCASSTEGGGQPQHFGDGTRLSIL.

The genes are TRBV7-9 and TRBJ2-5; D perhaps matches TRBD2 (5 bases). Per germline, CDR1 SEHNR and CDR2 FQNEAQ (reference sequence). Trimming took off 8 bases at V and 5 bases at J, with 15 bases between the two ends. The CDR3 is made up of 13 amino acids. This CDR3 is CASAWAGEETQYF. For the CDR3, the DNA is TGTGCCAGCGCCTGGGCCGGGGAGGAGACCCAGTACTTC.

The genes are TRBV4-2 and TRBJ1-2; possible D gene TRBD1, 5 bases. CDR1 LGHNA and CDR2 YNFKEQ come from the germline V gene. This CDR3 spans 17 amino acids. Trimming stripped 0 bases from V and 0 bases from J, with 14 bases between. The CDR3 sequence: CASSQDGQGLSNYGYTF. In DNA form, the CDR3 reads TGTGCCAGCAGCCAAGATGGGCAGGGCCTTTCTAACTATGGCTACACCTTC.

The J gene is TRBJ2-5, the V gene TRBV7-9; TRBD1 might be the D (5 bases). The CDR3 is 14 amino acids. V lost 2 bases to trimming and J lost 4 bases, with 11 bases between them. Germline V gene data show CDR1 as SEHNR and CDR2 as FQNEAQ (reference sequence). In nucleotides, the CDR3 is TGTGCCAGCAGCTTATTTAGGCAGGGAGAGACCCAGTACTTC. It encodes CASSLFRQGETQYF.

V is TRBV2 and J is TRBJ2-5; 7 positions agree with TRBD1. Germline CDR1 SNHLY, CDR2 FYNNEI. V trimming: 5 bases; J trimming: 7 bases; junction bases outside the gene matches: 7. The CDR3 contains 13 residues. As DNA, the CDR3 is TGTGCCAGCAGTCCCGGGACAGATGTGACCCAGTACTTC. Translation gives CASSPGTDVTQYF.

V and J are TRBV2 and TRBJ2-7, with D possibly matching TRBD2 (6 bases). CDR1 SNHLY and CDR2 FYNNEI come from the germline V gene. The CDR3 runs to 13 residues. Trimming shortened V by 6 bases and J by 4 bases, and 13 bases separated the two germline ends. CDR3 in DNA: TGTGCCAGCAGCGCCGGGAGCTCTTACGAGCAGTACTTC. This sequence encodes CASSAGSSYEQYF.

This chain links TRBV2 with TRBJ1-5, with 7 bases matching TRBD1. The germline V gene has CDR1 SNHLY and CDR2 FYNNEI. The CDR3 length is 14 residues. J was trimmed by 7 bases and V by 6 bases; bases with no gene match: 9. The CDR3 spells CASSPDRVRQPQHF. CDR3 bases: TGTGCCAGCAGCCCCGACAGGGTTCGGCAGCCCCAGCATTTT.

The chain combines TRBV6-1 with TRBJ2-3; D not certain. Trimming cost V 7 bases and J 2 bases, with 16 bases left between them. The germline CDR1 and CDR2 sequences are MNHNS and SASEGT. The CDR3 is made up of 15 amino acids. CDR3: CASTPQLVNTDTQYF. The CDR3 region has the DNA TGTGCCAGCACCCCCCAACTCGTGAACACAGATACGCAGTATTTT.

V usage is TRBV5-1 and J usage is TRBJ2-5, with D perhaps TRBD2 (5 bases). The CDR3 spans 19 residues. The V end was cut by 4 bases, the J end by 2 bases, with 27 bases between. The germline gives CDR1 SGHRS, CDR2 YFSETQ. CDR3 coding DNA: TGCGCCAGCAGCCGTACCGGCCGTGATCGGACTTATCGACAAGAGACCCAGTACTTC. It translates to CASSRTGRDRTYRQETQYF.

The chain employs TRBV5-5 and TRBJ1-4; D remains unclear. V lost 0 bases to trimming and J lost 4 bases, with 4 bases between them. The CDR3 has 13 amino acids. Germline values: CDR1 SGHKS, CDR2 YYEKEE (reference sequence). The CDR3 DNA reads as TGTGCCAGCAGCTTGGGCAGTAATGAAAAACTGTTTTTT. Its protein is CASSLGSNEKLFF.

V is TRBV19 and J is TRBJ1-2, with D possibly matching TRBD1 (5 bases). The CDR3 covers 12 residues. Per the germline V gene, CDR1 is LNHDA and CDR2 is SQIVND (reference sequence). Trimming took off 7 bases at V and 6 bases at J, with 12 bases between the two ends. As DNA, the CDR3 is TGTGCCAGTACCCTATCAGGGCATGGCTACACCTTC. Its protein is CASTLSGHGYTF.

The rearrangement links TRBV5-1 to TRBJ2-5; no reliable D call. Germline V CDR1 and CDR2: SGHRS, YFSETQ. V was cut by 4 bases and J by 5 bases, with 9 bases left in between. The length of the CDR3 is 12 residues. Here the CDR3 reads CASSEPPETQYF. In nucleotides, the CDR3 is TGCGCCAGCAGCGAGCCTCCGGAGACCCAGTACTTC. Together with reference TRBV5-1 and TRBJ2-5, the CDR3 gives the full variable domain: KAGVTQTPRYLIKTRGQQVTLSCSPISGHRSVSWYQQTPGQGLQFLFEYFSETQRNKGNFPGRFSGRQFSNSRSEMNVSTLELGDSALYLCASSEPPETQYFGPGTRLLVL.

The V call is TRBV19, the J call TRBJ2-3; D may be TRBD1 (5 bases). Germline V gene sequence: CDR1 LNHDA, CDR2 SQIVND (reference sequence). The CDR3 has 14 residues. The V gene lost 4 bases and the J gene lost 10 bases, with 18 bases spanning the gap. In DNA form, the CDR3 reads TGTGCCAGTAGTAAAGGGGAAATACGTTCAGCGCAGTATTTT. It encodes CASSKGEIRSAQYF.

This clone occurred a few times. This chain links TRBV29-1 with TRBJ1-1; D gene ambiguous. Trimming cost V 4 bases and J 7 bases, with 7 bases left between them. This CDR3 is built from 10 residues. Germline V lookup: CDR1 SQVTM, CDR2 ANQGSEA. CDR3 nucleotide sequence: TGCAGCGTTGGAGACTATGAAGCTTTCTTT. This sequence encodes CSVGDYEAFF.

The rearrangement uses TRBV18 and TRBJ1-6; D is unclear. CDR3 length: 13 amino acids. V was cut by 3 bases and J by 12 bases, with 12 bases left in between. Germline values: CDR1 KGHSH, CDR2 LQKENI. Written as DNA, the CDR3 is TGTGCCAGCTCACCGGACGGGATTCGACCCCTCCACTTT. Amino acid sequence: CASSPDGIRPLHF.

The J gene is TRBJ2-5, the V gene TRBV7-9, with TRBD2 identical over 11 bases. There are 16 residues in the CDR3. From germline, CDR1 is SEHNR and CDR2 FQNEAQ (reference sequence). V was pared by 0 bases and J by 2 bases, with 2 bases of the junction left unmatched. CDR3 amino acids: CASSLATSGTQETQYF. CDR3 DNA sequence: TGTGCCAGCAGCTTAGCGACTAGCGGGACGCAAGAGACCCAGTACTTC.

The CDR3 loop reads CASSLVRGNTGELFF. CDR3 nucleotide sequence: TGTGCCAGCAGCCTAGTCAGGGGAAACACCGGGGAGCTGTTTTTT. The chain recombines TRBV14 with TRBJ2-2; maybe TRBD1 (6 bases). Trimming shortened V by 4 bases and J by 2 bases, and 11 bases separated the two germline ends. Looked up from germline, CDR1 is SGHDN and CDR2 is FVKESK. The CDR3 consists of 15 residues.